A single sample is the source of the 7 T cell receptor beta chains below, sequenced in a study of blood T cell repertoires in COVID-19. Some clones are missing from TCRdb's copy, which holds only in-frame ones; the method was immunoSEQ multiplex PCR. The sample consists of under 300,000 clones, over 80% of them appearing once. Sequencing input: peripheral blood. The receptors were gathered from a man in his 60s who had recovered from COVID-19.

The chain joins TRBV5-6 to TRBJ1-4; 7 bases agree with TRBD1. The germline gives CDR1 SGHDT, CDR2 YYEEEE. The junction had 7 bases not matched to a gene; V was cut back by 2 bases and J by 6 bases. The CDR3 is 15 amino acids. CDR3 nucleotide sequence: TGTGCCAGCAGCTTCGGCATCGACAGGGATGAAAAACTGTTTTTT. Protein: CASSFGIDRDEKLFF. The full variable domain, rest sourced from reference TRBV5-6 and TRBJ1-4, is DAGVTQSPTHLIKTRGQQVTLRCSPKSGHDTVSWYQQALGQGPQFIFQYYEEEERQRGNFPDRFSGHQFPNYSSELNVNALLLGDSALYLCASSFGIDRDEKLFFGSGTQLSVL.

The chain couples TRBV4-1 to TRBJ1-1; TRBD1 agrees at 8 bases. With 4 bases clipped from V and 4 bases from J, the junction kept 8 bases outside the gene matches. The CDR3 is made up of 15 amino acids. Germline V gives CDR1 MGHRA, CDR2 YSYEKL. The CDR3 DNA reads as TGCGCCAGCAGCCCAGGACAGGGATCGGGCACTGAAGCTTTCTTT. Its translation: CASSPGQGSGTEAFF.

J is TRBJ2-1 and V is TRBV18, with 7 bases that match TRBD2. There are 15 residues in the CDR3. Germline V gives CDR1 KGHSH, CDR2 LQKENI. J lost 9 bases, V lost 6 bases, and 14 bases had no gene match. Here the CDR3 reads CASSPGVRERGEQFF. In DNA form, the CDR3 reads TGTGCCAGCTCCCCCGGCGTGCGGGAGAGGGGTGAGCAGTTCTTC.

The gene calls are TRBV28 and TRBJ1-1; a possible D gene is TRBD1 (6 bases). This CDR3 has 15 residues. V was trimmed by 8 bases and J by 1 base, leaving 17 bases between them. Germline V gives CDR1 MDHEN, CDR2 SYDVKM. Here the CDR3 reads CASDTTGPRNTEAFF. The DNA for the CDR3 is TGTGCCAGCGATACTACAGGGCCCCGGAACACTGAAGCTTTCTTT.

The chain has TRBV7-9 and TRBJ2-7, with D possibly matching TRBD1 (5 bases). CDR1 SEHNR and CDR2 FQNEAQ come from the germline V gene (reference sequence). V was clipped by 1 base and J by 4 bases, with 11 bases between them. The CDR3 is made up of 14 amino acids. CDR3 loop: CASSLETAWYEQYF. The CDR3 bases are TGTGCCAGCAGCTTAGAGACAGCCTGGTACGAGCAGTACTTC.

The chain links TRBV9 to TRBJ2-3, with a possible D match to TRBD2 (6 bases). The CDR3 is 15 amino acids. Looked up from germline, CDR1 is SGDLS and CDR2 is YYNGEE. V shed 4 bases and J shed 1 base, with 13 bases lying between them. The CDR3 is CASSLSGGGTDTQYF. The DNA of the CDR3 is TGTGCCAGCAGCCTGAGCGGAGGGGGCACAGATACGCAGTATTTT.

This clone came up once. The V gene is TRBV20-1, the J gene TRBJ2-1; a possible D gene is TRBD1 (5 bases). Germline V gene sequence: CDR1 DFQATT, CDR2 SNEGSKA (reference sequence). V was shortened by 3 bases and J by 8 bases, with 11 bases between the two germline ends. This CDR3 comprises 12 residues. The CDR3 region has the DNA TGCAGTGCTAGTGATCAGGGCTATGAGCAGTTCTTC. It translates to CSASDQGYEQFF.